The rows below give T cell receptor beta chains drawn from one sample of a study of blood T cell repertoires in COVID-19. Profiled with immunoSEQ multiplex PCR; TCRdb holds only in-frame clones, not every one. The sample has 100,000 to 150,000 clones; over 75% are singletons. Sequenced material: peripheral blood. Receptors were obtained from a man aged 40-49 years with active or convalescent COVID-19. Each CDR3 is given with its conserved first and last residue. A D gene is named only where the DNA matches it firmly. The size of a clone is reported for some rows only, either as once, few or many, or as a class for expanded clones.

NA	NA	TRBJ2-2	TRBV7-3	TGTGCCAGCAGTTACCAGGTTCCCACCGGGGAGCTGTTTTTT	CASSYQVPTGELFF
NA	TRBD1	TRBJ2-7	TRBV7-2	TGTGCCAGCAGCCGCGACAGGGCGCCGGACGAGCAGTACTTC	CASSRDRAPDEQYF
NA	TRBD1	TRBJ1-6	TRBV27	TGTGCCAGCAGCCCCGGGACAGGGTTTTTTATTAGTTCACCCCTCCACTTT	CASSPGTGFFISSPLHF
NA	TRBD1	TRBJ1-1	TRBV7-9	TGTGCCAGCAGCCTCAGGGGGCGAATCATGAACACTGAAGCTTTCTTT	CASSLRGRIMNTEAFF
once	NA	TRBJ1-1	TRBV5-1	TGCGCCAGCAGCTTGGTTGCTGGTAGCTTAGAAGCTTTCTTT	CASSLVAGSLEAFF
NA	TRBD2	TRBJ2-7	TRBV5-4	TGTGCCAGCAGCCCGGATGGCGGGGGGACGTACGAGCAGTACTTC	CASSPDGGGTYEQYF
NA	NA	TRBJ2-1	TRBV24-1	TGTGCCACCAGGGGCGGGACCTACAATGAGCAGTTCTTC	CATRGGTYNEQFF
NA	NA	TRBJ2-7	TRBV15	TGTGCCACCAGCAGAGATCCGGGGAAAACGTACGAGCAGTACTTC	CATSRDPGKTYEQYF
NA	TRBD1	TRBJ1-5	TRBV6-6	TGTGCCAGCAGTCTGACAGGGGGGAGGGGGAGCAATCAGCCCCAGCATTTT	CASSLTGGRGSNQPQHF
NA	NA	TRBJ1-1	TRBV29-1	TGCAGCGTTGAAAGGGGTAGGGACACTGAAGCTTTCTTT	CSVERGRDTEAFF
NA	NA	TRBJ1-1	TRBV2	TGTGCCAGCCCCACGGCAGGAGGATTAGACACTGAAGCTTTCTTT	CASPTAGGLDTEAFF
NA	NA	TRBJ1-4	TRBV4-1	TGCGCCAGCAGCCAAGATTTGACACTTAATATCGGTGAAAAACTGTTTTTT	CASSQDLTLNIGEKLFF
NA	NA	TRBJ2-2	TRBV5-1	TGCGCCAGCAGCTTAACAGGCGGGGTCCCCGGGGAGCTGTTTTTT	CASSLTGGVPGELFF
NA	TRBD1	TRBJ1-2	TRBV18	TGTGCCAGCTCACCATCCGACAGGGCTAACGGCTACACCTTC	CASSPSDRANGYTF
NA	TRBD1	TRBJ2-2	TRBV2	TGTGCCAGCAGTGAACGAGGGACAGCCGGGGAGCTGTTTTTT	CASSERGTAGELFF
NA	NA	TRBJ1-2	TRBV6-5	TGTGCCAGCAGTAATAGAGGGAGGGGGAATGGCTACACCTTC	CASSNRGRGNGYTF
NA	NA	TRBJ2-1	TRBV23-1	TGCGCCAGCAGTCAAAAGCAGGGAGGCCCCAATGAGCAGTTCTTC	CASSQKQGGPNEQFF
NA	TRBD1	TRBJ2-1	TRBV7-2	TGTGCCAGCAGCAGACGGACAGGGAGCTCCTACAATGAGCAGTTCTTC	CASSRRTGSSYNEQFF
once	TRBD2	TRBJ2-6	TRBV6-5	TGTGCCAGCAGTTCGGGGGGCTCTGGGGCCAACGTCCTGACTTTC	CASSSGGSGANVLTF
once	TRBD2	TRBJ2-1	TRBV2	TGTGCCAGCAGTGTAGGACAAGGACTAGCGGGGGGGCAGTCATACAATGAGCAGTTCTTC	CASSVGQGLAGGQSYNEQFF
NA	NA	TRBJ1-4	TRBV29-1	TGCAGCGTTTACGAGGCAACTAATGAAAAACTGTTTTTT	CSVYEATNEKLFF
NA	NA	TRBJ2-2	TRBV5-1	TGCGCCAGCAGTTACACCGGGTTAAACACCGGGGAGCTGTTTTTT	CASSYTGLNTGELFF
once	TRBD1	TRBJ2-2	TRBV2	TGTGCCAGCAGTCCGGACAGGACGAACACCGGGGAGCTGTTTTTT	CASSPDRTNTGELFF
NA	NA	TRBJ2-2	TRBV5-1	TGCGCCAGCAGCTTGGCCAGGGATAACGGGGAGCTGTTTTTT	CASSLARDNGELFF
NA	TRBD1	TRBJ1-1	TRBV19	TGTGCCAGTAGACGACAGGGGGCGAACACTGAAGCTTTCTTT	CASRRQGANTEAFF
NA	NA	TRBJ2-4	TRBV6-5	TGTGCCAGCAGTTACGGCTTAGCCAAAAACATTCAGTACTTC	CASSYGLAKNIQYF
NA	NA	TRBJ2-2	TRBV5-1	TGCGCCAGCAGCGCGGTAGGGGCAGGGGTCTCCGGGGAGCTGTTTTTT	CASSAVGAGVSGELFF
NA	NA	TRBJ1-1	TRBV28	TGTGCCAGCACCTCAGACACTGAAGCTTTCTTT	CASTSDTEAFF
few	TRBD1	TRBJ1-2	TRBV3-1/TRBV3-2	TGTGCCAGCAGCCGAGGGACAGCTAACTATGGCTACACCTTC	CASSRGTANYGYTF
NA	NA	TRBJ2-7	TRBV5-1	TGCGCCAGCAGTAGGTCCGGCGGGACAGAATCCTACGAGCAGTACTTC	CASSRSGGTESYEQYF
NA	TRBD1	TRBJ2-7	TRBV7-2	TGTGCCAGCAGCCCGGACAGGGCCTCCTACGAGCAGTACTTC	CASSPDRASYEQYF
NA	NA	TRBJ1-1	TRBV6-5	TGTGCCAGCAGTTACCGACTTGAAATGAACACTGAAGCTTTCTTT	CASSYRLEMNTEAFF
NA	NA	TRBJ1-1	TRBV2	TGTGCCAGCCGACTGACTGAAGCTTTCTTT	CASRLTEAFF
NA	NA	TRBJ1-5	TRBV28	TGTGCCACCTTGGGGGGAAATCAGCCCCAGCATTTT	CATLGGNQPQHF
NA	NA	TRBJ1-1	TRBV29-1	TGCAGCGTTGCAACAGGGCCCATGAACACTGAAGCTTTCTTT	CSVATGPMNTEAFF
NA	TRBD1	TRBJ1-1	TRBV7-9	TGTGCCAGCAGCGGACAGGACAACACTGAAGCTTTCTTT	CASSGQDNTEAFF
once	NA	TRBJ2-1	TRBV6-6	TGTGCCAGCAGTTACGGGGGCAGGGGCAATGAGCAGTTCTTC	CASSYGGRGNEQFF
NA	TRBD2	TRBJ2-5	TRBV24-1	TGTGCCACCAGTGGAACCCGGGGGGACGGAAGGGAGACCCAGTACTTC	CATSGTRGDGRETQYF
NA	NA	TRBJ1-1	TRBV5-6	TGTGCCAGCAGCTTGGACACGAACACTGAAGCTTTCTTT	CASSLDTNTEAFF
NA	TRBD1	TRBJ1-2	TRBV9	TGTGCCAGCAGCAGTTCTCAAGGACAGGGTTCTGCACACTATGGCTACACCTTC	CASSSSQGQGSAHYGYTF
NA	NA	TRBJ1-2	TRBV4-1	TGCGCCAGCAGCCAAGATGTTGACATCCAAAACTATGGCTACACCTTC	CASSQDVDIQNYGYTF
NA	TRBD1	TRBJ1-2	TRBV2	TGTGCCAGCAGACTAAGACAGGGGGATGGCTACACCTTC	CASRLRQGDGYTF
NA	NA	TRBJ2-2	TRBV9	TGTGCCAGCAGCTTACGGACAGCGAACACCGGGGAGCTGTTTTTT	CASSLRTANTGELFF
NA	TRBD1	TRBJ2-4	TRBV6-4	TGTGCCAGCAGTCCTAGACAGGGAGAAAACATTCAGTACTTC	CASSPRQGENIQYF
NA	TRBD1	TRBJ1-5	TRBV2	TGTGCCAGCAATCAGGACAGGGCACTAGATCAGCCCCAGCATTTT	CASNQDRALDQPQHF
NA	NA	TRBJ2-1	TRBV12-3/TRBV12-4	TGTGCCAGCAGACGGAGGGGAGAGAATGAGCAGTTCTTC	CASRRRGENEQFF
NA	NA	TRBJ2-2	TRBV29-1	TGCAGCGTGCGACATTTGTCCGGGGAGCTGTTTTTT	CSVRHLSGELFF
once	NA	TRBJ2-2	TRBV11-2	TGTGCCAGTTGTCAGAGGGCCGAAACCGGGGAGCTGTTTTTT	CASCQRAETGELFF
NA	NA	TRBJ2-1	TRBV3-1/TRBV3-2	TGTGCCAGCAGCCAAGACATCCCTAGCGTCAGCTCCTACAATGAGCAGTTCTTC	CASSQDIPSVSSYNEQFF
NA	NA	TRBJ1-6	TRBV7-9	TGTGCCAGCAGCTCCGCCGGGCCCCTCCACTTT	CASSSAGPLHF
NA	TRBD1	TRBJ1-2	TRBV7-2	TGTGCCAGCAGCTTAAGGGGACAGGGTTCTAACTATGGCTACACCTTC	CASSLRGQGSNYGYTF
NA	NA	TRBJ1-1	TRBV20-1	TGCAGTGCGATGGACATTGAAGCTTTCTTT	CSAMDIEAFF
NA	NA	TRBJ1-5	TRBV10-1	TGCGCCAGTAGCCTACTGGGGCTTAGCAATCAGCCCCAGCATTTT	CASSLLGLSNQPQHF
NA	NA	TRBJ2-3	TRBV6-5	TGTGCCAGCAGTCTCGGGACAACTAGCACAGATACGCAGTATTTT	CASSLGTTSTDTQYF
NA	TRBD1	TRBJ2-7	TRBV5-1	TGCGCCAGCAGCTTCATCACAGGGGGCAGCGAGCAGTACTTC	CASSFITGGSEQYF
NA	TRBD1	TRBJ1-6	TRBV4-1	TGCGCCAGCAGCCGCGTACAGGGGGCTCTAGAACCCCTCCACTTT	CASSRVQGALEPLHF
many	NA	TRBJ1-5	TRBV11-3	TGTGCCAGCAGCTTAGATCAAGGCAGGAGCAATCAGCCCCAGCATTTT	CASSLDQGRSNQPQHF
NA	TRBD1	TRBJ1-6	TRBV2	TGTGCCAGCACCAGGGGACAGTTGAATTCACCCCTCCACTTT	CASTRGQLNSPLHF
NA	TRBD2	TRBJ2-1	TRBV27	TGTGCCAGCAGTTCCACCCTCGGCGGCGGGGGGGCCAATGAGCAGTTCTTC	CASSSTLGGGGANEQFF